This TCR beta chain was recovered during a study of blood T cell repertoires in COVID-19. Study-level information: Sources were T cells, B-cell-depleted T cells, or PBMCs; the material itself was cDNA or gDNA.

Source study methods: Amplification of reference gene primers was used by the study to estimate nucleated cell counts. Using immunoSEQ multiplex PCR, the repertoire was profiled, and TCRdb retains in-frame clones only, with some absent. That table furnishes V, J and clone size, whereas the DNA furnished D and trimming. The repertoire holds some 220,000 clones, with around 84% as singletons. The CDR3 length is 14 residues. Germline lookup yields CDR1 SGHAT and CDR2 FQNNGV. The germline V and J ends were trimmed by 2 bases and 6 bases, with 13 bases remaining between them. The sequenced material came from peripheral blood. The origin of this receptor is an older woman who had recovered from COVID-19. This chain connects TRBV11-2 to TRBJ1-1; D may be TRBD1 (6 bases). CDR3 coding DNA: TGTGCCAGCAGCTTAATTTTGACAGGCGCTGAAGCTTTCTTT. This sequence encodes CASSLILTGAEAFF.